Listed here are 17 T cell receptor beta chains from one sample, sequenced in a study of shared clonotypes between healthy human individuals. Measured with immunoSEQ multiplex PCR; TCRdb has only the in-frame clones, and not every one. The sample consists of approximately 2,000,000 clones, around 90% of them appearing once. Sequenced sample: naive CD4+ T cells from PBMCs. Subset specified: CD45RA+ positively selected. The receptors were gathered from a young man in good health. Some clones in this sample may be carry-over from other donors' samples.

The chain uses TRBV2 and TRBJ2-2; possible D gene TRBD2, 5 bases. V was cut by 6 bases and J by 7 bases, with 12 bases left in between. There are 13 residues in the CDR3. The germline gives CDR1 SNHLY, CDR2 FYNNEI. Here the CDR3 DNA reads TGTGCCAGCAGCAAAACCGGGGACGGGGAGCTGTTTTTT. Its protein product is CASSKTGDGELFF.

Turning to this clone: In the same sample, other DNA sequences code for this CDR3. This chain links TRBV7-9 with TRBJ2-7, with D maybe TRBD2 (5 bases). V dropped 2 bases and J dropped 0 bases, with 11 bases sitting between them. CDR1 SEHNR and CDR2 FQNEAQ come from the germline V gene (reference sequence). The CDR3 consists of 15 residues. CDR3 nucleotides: TGTGCCAGCAGCTTAAGGTCAGGAGGCTCCTACGAGCAGTACTTC. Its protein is CASSLRSGGSYEQYF.

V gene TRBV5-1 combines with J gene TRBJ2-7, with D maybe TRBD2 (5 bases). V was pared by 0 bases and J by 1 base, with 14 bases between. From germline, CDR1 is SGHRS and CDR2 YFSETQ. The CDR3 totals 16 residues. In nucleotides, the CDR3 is TGCGCCAGCAGCTTGGCGGCGGGCCCCCCTTCCTACGAGCAGTACTTC. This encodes CASSLAAGPPSYEQYF. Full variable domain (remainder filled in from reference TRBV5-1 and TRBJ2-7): KAGVTQTPRYLIKTRGQQVTLSCSPISGHRSVSWYQQTPGQGLQFLFEYFSETQRNKGNFPGRFSGRQFSNSRSEMNVSTLELGDSALYLCASSLAAGPPSYEQYFGPGTRLTVT.

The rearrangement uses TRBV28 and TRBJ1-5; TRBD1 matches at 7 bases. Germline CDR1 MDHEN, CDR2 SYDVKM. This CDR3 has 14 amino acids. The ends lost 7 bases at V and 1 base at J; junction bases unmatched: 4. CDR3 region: CASIRDSSNQPQHF. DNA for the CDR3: TGTGCCAGCATCAGGGACAGCAGCAATCAGCCCCAGCATTTT.

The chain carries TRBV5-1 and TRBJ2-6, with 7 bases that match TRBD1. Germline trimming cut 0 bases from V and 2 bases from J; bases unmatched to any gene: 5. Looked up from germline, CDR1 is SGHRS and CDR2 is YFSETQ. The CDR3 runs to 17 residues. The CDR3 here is CASSLVFQGAGANVLTF. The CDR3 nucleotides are TGCGCCAGCAGCTTGGTGTTTCAGGGGGCTGGGGCCAACGTCCTGACTTTC.

CDR3 in amino acids: CASSLQGVLANEQYF. In nucleotides, the CDR3 is TGTGCCAGCAGTTTACAAGGGGTGTTGGCCAACGAGCAGTACTTC. The rearrangement joins TRBV28 to TRBJ2-5; D may be TRBD1 (5 bases). The J call could be wrong; TRBJ2-7 is a better fit for the DNA end. Germline V lookup: CDR1 MDHEN, CDR2 SYDVKM. This CDR3 has 15 residues.

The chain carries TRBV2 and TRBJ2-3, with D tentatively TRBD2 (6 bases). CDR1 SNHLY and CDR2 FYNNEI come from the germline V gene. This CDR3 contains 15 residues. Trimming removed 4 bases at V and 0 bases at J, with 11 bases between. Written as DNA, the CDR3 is TGTGCCAGCAGTGTGGGGAGGACTAGCACAGATACGCAGTATTTT. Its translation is CASSVGRTSTDTQYF.

The CDR3 loop reads CAWSDSSGANVLTF. The CDR3 bases are TGTGCCTGGAGCGACAGCTCTGGGGCCAACGTCCTGACTTTC. The rearrangement links TRBV30 to TRBJ2-6; a weak D match, TRBD1 (5 bases). The germline CDR1 and CDR2 sequences are GTSNPN and SVGIG (reference sequence). The CDR3 contains 14 residues. V gave up 3 bases and J gave up 0 bases, with 6 bases separating them.

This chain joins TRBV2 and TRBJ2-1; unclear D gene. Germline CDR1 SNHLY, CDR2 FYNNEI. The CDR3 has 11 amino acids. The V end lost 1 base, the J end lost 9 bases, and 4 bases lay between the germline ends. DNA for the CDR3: TGTGCCAGCAGTGAAGGGGCTGAGCAGTTCTTC. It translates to CASSEGAEQFF.

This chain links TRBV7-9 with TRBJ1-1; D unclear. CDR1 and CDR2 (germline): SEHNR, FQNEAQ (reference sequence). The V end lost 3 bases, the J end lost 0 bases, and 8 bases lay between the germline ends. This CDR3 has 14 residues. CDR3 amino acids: CASSFGLLNTEAFF. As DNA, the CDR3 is TGTGCCAGCAGCTTTGGCCTCTTGAACACTGAAGCTTTCTTT.

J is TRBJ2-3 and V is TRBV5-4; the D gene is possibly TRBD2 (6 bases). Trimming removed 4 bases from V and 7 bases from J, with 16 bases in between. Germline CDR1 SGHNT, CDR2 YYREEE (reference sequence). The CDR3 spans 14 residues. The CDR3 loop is CASSLSGDFNTQYF. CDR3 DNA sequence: TGTGCCAGCAGCCTGTCCGGGGACTTTAATACGCAGTATTTT.

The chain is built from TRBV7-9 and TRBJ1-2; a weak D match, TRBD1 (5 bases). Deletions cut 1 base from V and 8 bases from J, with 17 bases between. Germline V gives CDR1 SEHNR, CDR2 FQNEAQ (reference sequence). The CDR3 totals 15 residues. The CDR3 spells CASSLERTARDGYTF. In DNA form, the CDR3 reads TGTGCCAGCAGCTTAGAGAGAACAGCCAGGGACGGCTACACCTTC.

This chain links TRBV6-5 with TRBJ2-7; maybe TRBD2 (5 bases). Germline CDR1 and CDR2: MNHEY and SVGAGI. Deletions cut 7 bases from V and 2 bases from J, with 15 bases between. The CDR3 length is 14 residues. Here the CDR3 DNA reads TGTGCCAGCACCGGACTCCTTCATCCCTACGAGCAGTACTTC. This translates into CASTGLLHPYEQYF.

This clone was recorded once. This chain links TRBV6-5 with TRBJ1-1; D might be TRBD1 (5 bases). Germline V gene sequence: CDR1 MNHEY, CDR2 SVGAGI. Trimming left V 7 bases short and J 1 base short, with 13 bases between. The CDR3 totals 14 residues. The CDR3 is CASTPGRRNTEAFF. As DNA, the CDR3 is TGTGCCAGCACCCCGGGACGGAGGAACACTGAAGCTTTCTTT.

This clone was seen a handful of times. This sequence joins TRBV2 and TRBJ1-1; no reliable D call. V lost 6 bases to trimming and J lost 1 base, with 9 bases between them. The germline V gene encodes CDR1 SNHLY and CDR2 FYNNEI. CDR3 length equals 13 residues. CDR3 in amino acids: CASRLDGNTEAFF. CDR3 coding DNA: TGTGCCAGCAGACTGGACGGGAACACTGAAGCTTTCTTT.

This CDR3 is CASSLGQRDEKLFF. The CDR3 bases are TGTGCCAGCAGCTTGGGACAGAGGGATGAAAAACTGTTTTTT. The rearrangement links TRBV5-4 to TRBJ1-4; possibly TRBD1 for D (5 bases). Germline CDR1 SGHNT, CDR2 YYREEE (reference sequence). The CDR3 spans 14 residues. Trimming took off 0 bases at V and 6 bases at J, with 9 bases between the two ends.

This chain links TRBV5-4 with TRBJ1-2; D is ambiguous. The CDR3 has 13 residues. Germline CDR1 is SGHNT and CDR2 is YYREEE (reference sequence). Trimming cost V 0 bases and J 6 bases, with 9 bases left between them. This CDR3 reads CASSLARVDGYTF. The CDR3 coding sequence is TGTGCCAGCAGCTTGGCGAGGGTTGATGGCTACACCTTC.